This TCR beta chain stems from a study of T-cell memory formation after mild COVID-19. At the level of the study: TCR clusters mostly belonged to single donors.

This clonotype has just a few counts. J gave up 4 bases and V 2 bases, and 5 bases lay outside the gene matches. The CDR3 is made up of 15 amino acids. In TCRdb, the 5' RACE reads were re-called with MiXCR into one record per CDR3 protein. The table has some 450,000 distinct CDR3 sequences, roughly 18% seen once; the top ten hold roughly a fifth. This clonotype originated in a man aged 18 to 35 who had mild COVID-19 (a few samples of this study predate the infection). Cell type and time point are not known. Sequenced sample: PBMCs or a T cell subset sorted from them (not recorded which). This chain links TRBV12-3 or TRBV12-4 with TRBJ2-3, with 8 bases lining up with TRBD2. Written as DNA, the CDR3 is TGTGCCAGCAGTTTACGGGGGGGGGCAGCAGATACGCAGTATTTT. Its protein is CASSLRGGAADTQYF.